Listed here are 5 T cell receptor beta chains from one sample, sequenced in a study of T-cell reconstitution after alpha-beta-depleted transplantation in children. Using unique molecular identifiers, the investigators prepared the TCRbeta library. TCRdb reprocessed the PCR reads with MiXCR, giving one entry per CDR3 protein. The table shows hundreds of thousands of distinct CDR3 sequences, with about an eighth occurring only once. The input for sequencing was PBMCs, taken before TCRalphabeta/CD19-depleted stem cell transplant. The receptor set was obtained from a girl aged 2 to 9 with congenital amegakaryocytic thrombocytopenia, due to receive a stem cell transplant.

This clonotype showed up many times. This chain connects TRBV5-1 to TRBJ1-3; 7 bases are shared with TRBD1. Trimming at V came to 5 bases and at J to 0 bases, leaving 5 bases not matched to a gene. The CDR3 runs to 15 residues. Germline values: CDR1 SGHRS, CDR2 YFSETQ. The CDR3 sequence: CASSWGDSSGNTIYF. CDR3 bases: TGCGCCAGCAGTTGGGGGGACAGCTCTGGAAACACCATATATTTT.

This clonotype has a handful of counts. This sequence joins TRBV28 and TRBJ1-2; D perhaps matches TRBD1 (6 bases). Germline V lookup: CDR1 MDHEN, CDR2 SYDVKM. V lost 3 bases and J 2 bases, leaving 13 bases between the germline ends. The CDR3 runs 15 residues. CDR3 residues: CASSLGGAGNYGYTF. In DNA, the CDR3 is TGTGCCAGCAGTTTGGGGGGGGCGGGAAACTATGGCTACACCTTC.

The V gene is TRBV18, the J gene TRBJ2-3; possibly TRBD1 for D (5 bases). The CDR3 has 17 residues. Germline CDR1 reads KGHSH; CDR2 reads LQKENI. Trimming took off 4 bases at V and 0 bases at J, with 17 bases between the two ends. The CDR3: CASSRLFRDSSTDTQYF. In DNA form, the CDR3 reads TGTGCCAGCTCACGACTCTTCCGAGACAGTAGCACAGATACGCAGTATTTT.

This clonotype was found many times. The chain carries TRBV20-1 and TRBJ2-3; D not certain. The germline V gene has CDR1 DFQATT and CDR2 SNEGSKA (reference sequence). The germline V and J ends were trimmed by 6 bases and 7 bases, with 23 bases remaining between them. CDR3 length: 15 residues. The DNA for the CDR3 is TGCAGTGCGGGAAGGTGGCTGGGCTACAAAAATACGCAGTATTTT. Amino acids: CSAGRWLGYKNTQYF.

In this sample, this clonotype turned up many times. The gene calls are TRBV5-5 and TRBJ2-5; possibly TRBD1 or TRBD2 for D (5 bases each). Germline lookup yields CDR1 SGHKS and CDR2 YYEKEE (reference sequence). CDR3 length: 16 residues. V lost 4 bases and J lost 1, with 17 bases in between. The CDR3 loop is CASSDGLVGPQETQYF. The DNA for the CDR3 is TGTGCCAGCAGCGATGGATTAGTGGGACCCCAAGAGACCCAGTACTTC.